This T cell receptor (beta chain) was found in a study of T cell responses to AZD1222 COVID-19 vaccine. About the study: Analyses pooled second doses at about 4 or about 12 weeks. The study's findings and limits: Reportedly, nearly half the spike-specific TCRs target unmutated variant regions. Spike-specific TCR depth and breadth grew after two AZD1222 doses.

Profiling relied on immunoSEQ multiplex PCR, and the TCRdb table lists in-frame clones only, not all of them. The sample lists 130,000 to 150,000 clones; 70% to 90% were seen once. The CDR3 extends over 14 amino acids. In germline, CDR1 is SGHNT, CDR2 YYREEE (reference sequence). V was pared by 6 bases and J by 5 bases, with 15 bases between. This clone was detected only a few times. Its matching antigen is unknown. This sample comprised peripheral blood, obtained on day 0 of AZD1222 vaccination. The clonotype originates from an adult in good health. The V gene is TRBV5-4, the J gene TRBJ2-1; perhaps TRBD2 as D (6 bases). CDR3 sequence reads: CASTLAGSDNEQFF. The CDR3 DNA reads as TGTGCCAGCACCCTCGCCGGGAGTGACAATGAGCAGTTCTTC.